Only a few counts were recorded for the clone carrying this T cell receptor beta chain. Its antigen is not known. The data were taken from a study of STAT5B mutations in CD4+ large granular lymphocyte leukemia. Study findings and constraints: Top patient clones used TRBV06 genes more often: 8/27 versus 2/35 in controls. Without HLA matching, higher CD4+ than CD8+ T-LGLL clonality could reflect small sample size. Patient CD4-sorted repertoires looked more clonal than healthy CD4+ repertoires, even without putative leukemic clones.

Clones were sequenced by immunoSEQ multiplex PCR, and TCRdb holds only the in-frame ones, with some missing. The sample yields approximately 32,000 clones, around 67% seen once. Controls came from buffy coats of healthy blood donors. Germline-derived CDR1 and CDR2 are SGHNT and YYREEE (reference sequence). V was pared by 0 bases and J by 4 bases, with 13 bases between. This CDR3 spans 15 amino acids. The sequenced material came from CD4+ T cells from blood buffy coats. The rearrangement uses TRBV5-4 and TRBJ1-1; tentatively, D is TRBD1 (5 bases). The sequence was collected from a human donor in good health. CDR3: CASSLVAGRGTEAFF. The CDR3, as DNA: TGTGCCAGCAGCTTGGTGGCAGGGAGGGGCACTGAAGCTTTCTTT.